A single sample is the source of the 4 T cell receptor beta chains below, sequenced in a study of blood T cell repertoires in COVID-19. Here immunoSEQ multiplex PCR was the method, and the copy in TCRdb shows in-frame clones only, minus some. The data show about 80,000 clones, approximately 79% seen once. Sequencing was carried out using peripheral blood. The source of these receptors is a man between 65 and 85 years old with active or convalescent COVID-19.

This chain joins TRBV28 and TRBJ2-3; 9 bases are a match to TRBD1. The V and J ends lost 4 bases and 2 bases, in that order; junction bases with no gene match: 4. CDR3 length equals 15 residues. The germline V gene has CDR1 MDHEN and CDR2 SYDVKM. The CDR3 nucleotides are TGTGCCAGCAGTTCCCGGGACAGGGACACAGATACGCAGTATTTT. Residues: CASSSRDRDTDTQYF.

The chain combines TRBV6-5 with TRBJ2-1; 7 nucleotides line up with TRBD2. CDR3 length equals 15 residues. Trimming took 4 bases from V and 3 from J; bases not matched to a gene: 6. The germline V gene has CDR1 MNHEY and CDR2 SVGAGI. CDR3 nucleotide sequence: TGTGCCAGCAGTTGGTCTAGCGGAAACTACAATGAGCAGTTCTTC. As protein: CASSWSSGNYNEQFF.

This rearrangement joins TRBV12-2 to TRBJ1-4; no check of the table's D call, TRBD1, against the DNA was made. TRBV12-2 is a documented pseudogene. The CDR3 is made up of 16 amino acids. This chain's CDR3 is CASRFRQASTNEKLFF. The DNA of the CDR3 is TGTGCAAGTCGCTTCCGACAGGCGAGCACTAATGAAAAACTGTTTTTT.

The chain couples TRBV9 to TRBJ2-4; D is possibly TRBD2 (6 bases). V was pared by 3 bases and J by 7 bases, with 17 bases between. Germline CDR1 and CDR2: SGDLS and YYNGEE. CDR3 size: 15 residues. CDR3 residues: CASSEAAGLGNIQYF. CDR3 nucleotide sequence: TGTGCCAGCAGCGAGGCCGCGGGGCTAGGTAACATTCAGTACTTC.